This T cell receptor (beta chain) was retrieved from a study of T cells in Graves' hyperthyroidism and ophthalmopathy (dated by TCRdb to about 2019). Concerning the study at large: Peripheral blood samples were taken at the time of initial diagnosis, prior to any treatment. TCR V-J signatures able to tell the groups apart were searched for in a discovery cohort of about a hundred patients, of whom 40 to 45 had Graves' ophthalmopathy and around 57 had stable Graves' hyperthyroidism. Prospective prediction of ophthalmopathy was tested in an independent validation cohort of some 19 hyperthyroidism patients and around 16 patients who later progressed to ophthalmopathy. The roughly 99 discovery patients were divided at random into training and test sets in a 7:3 ratio. Thyroid tissue and blood T-cell repertoires from roughly 6 Graves' hyperthyroidism patients were also compared in the study. Once sampling was done, hyperthyroidism patients were given methimazole at a starting dose of 30 mg daily, whereas ophthalmopathy patients were given high-dose intravenous methylprednisolone. The paper reports TCR Vbeta CDR3 sequencing of more than 120 peripheral blood samples: approximately 43 ophthalmopathy, approximately 74 hyperthyroidism and around 17 progressor patients. Findings and caveats that apply to the study as a whole: Ophthalmopathy was separated from stable hyperthyroidism by a 13 V-J signature model, with about 86% sensitivity and about 81% specificity obtained in cross-validation and 80%/75% obtained in testing. Most expanded thyroid clonotypes (frequency above 0.001) were also detected in blood, suggesting blood repertoires may reflect thyroid immune responses. In validation, progression to ophthalmopathy was predicted by the model with 70.59% sensitivity and roughly 76% specificity, a median of roughly 6.4 months before onset. No statistical method was used to fix the sample size in advance, and group allocation was not hidden from the investigators.

The TCR beta CDR3 regions were amplified from RNA transcripts. For the first round of RT-PCR on the TCR CDR3, the HTBI primer set was used together with the Qiagen OneStep RT-PCR kit. A second multiplex PCR round built the libraries, followed by size selection and purification. Sequencing of the libraries was done on an Illumina HiSeq2000 using paired-end 100 bp reads. Per the authors' processing: SOAPnuke was used to process the raw data, removing reads that contained adapters or uncalled bases, had a mean Phred below 15, or lacked an exact match to the constant primer or identifier. COPE v1.2.5 was used to merge high-quality paired reads, and clonotypes were defined as unique nucleotide sequences. MiTCR v1.1 was used to align the clonotypes against IMGT TRBV, TRBD and TRBJ reference segments. The analysis was restricted to V-J combinations with a frequency above 0.0001, which together covered about 99% of the repertoires. A TCS score was defined as the ratio between F50 (clonal expansion) and ExV (chaos), using BLOSUM62-based TCRdist between CDR3 peptides within each V-J. Welch's t-statistics and random forest reduced several hundred V-J features to 13, which were used in a naive Bayes classifier (R e1071). Thyroid-blood repertoire similarity was quantified with the Morisita-Horn index. TCRdb reprocessed the public reads (quality trimming at Q25 with fastp, clone calling with MiXCR) and kept in-frame beta chains. Here each entry gathers all rows of one CDR3 protein and keeps the most common genes and DNA. The V and J calls come from TCRdb's annotation, not from the publication. Within this sample are about 840,000 distinct CDR3 sequences, with 35% to 40% of them counted one time only. Jointly, the top ten make up around 10% of the sample.

On this clonotype itself: No cognate antigen has been identified for it. No much larger clone is present one base from it, and per-base qualities are unavailable.

Stable Graves' hyperthyroidism was defined as the absence of progression to ophthalmopathy over 18 months of follow-up. Hyperthyroidism patients were newly diagnosed, with disease duration under 2 months, and aged 18 to 65 years. Any patient with an uncontrolled infection, another autoimmune disease, pregnancy or lactation was excluded. Clinical symptoms, serum thyroxine and TRAb, thyroid ultrasound, and orbital computed tomography formed the basis for the diagnoses. Ficoll-Paque density gradient centrifugation was used to isolate PBMCs from under 11 ml of fresh peripheral blood. Total RNA was extracted using Trizol reagent, and RNA quality was assessed on an Agilent 2100 Bioanalyzer. The source is a man aged 18 to 30 with Graves' hyperthyroidism. The sequenced material came from blood.

The bases read TGTGCCAGCAGTGAAGAGGGTGCGGGCAGCTCCTACGAGCAGTACTTC. Its product reads: CASSEEGAGSSYEQYF. In this chain, TRBV2 is recombined with TRBJ2-7, and the D gene may be TRBD2, 5 bases matching. Measured from the cysteine to the phenylalanine, the CDR3 is 16 residues long. Only CDR3 DNA is held: 48 bases, read in frame from base 1. Based on the germline V gene, the CDR1 and CDR2 sequences are SNHLY and FYNNEI. V is clipped by 1 base and J by 0 bases, and the sequence between their germline boundaries is 13 bases long.